The entry below describes one T cell receptor beta chain. This entry comes from a study of blood T cells in healthy people across ages. Per-sample yields of isolated PBMCs were at least 7 million. The CDR3 has 14 amino acids. Germline-derived CDR1 and CDR2 are DFQATT and SNEGSKA (reference sequence). Trimming at V came to 2 bases and at J to 5 bases, leaving 5 bases not matched to a gene. Combining a sample-barcoded 5' primer with a J-beta primer mix, a second PCR ran for 7 to 11 cycles. The study obtained at least 3 million CDR3-containing paired-end reads from every sample. TCRdb independently ran MiXCR on the 5' RACE reads; one entry per CDR3 protein. The sample lists around 1.7 million distinct CDR3 sequences; roughly 27% were seen once.

The sequence was collected from a woman in her twenties or thirties in good health. The chain has TRBV20-1 and TRBJ2-1, with 8 bases identical to TRBD2. Material for sequencing was blood. CDR3 bases: TGCAGTGCTAGAAAAGCGGGAGCCGACAATGAGCAGTTCTTC. It translates to CSARKAGADNEQFF.